One and the same sample provided the 7 T cell receptor beta chains below, sequenced in a study of tumor-infiltrating lymphocytes in primary liver carcinoma. Priming with a constant-region primer yielded TCR beta cDNA from about 540 ng total RNA. Libraries of TCR beta came from three nested multiplex PCR rounds with slightly modified ARM-PCR. Each of the first two PCR rounds ran around 10 cycles with TRBV1-TRBV30 forward and C-beta reverse primers. MiXCR, run by TCRdb on the multiplex PCR reads, gives a single entry per CDR3 protein. Of fewer than 350,000 distinct CDR3 sequences in the sample, around three fifths were seen once. Germline DNA was extracted too, while blood RNA derived from unsorted whole blood. The specimen sequenced was peripheral blood. The receptors were sampled from a man in his forties with primary liver carcinoma and hepatitis B virus infection.

Ten or more counts support this clonotype. The genes are TRBV12-3 or TRBV12-4 and TRBJ2-7; 7 nucleotides align to TRBD1. V shed 4 bases and J 4 bases; nucleotides not matched to a gene: 7. The CDR3 spans 14 residues. This CDR3 is CASSSGTEAYEQYF. CDR3 DNA sequence: TGTGCCAGCAGTTCAGGGACAGAGGCTTACGAGCAGTACTTC.

This clonotype appeared a single time. This rearrangement joins TRBV11-2 to TRBJ2-3; D uncertain. Matching the DNA end better, TRBJ1-5 makes the J call doubtful. Looked up from germline, CDR1 is SGHAT and CDR2 is FQNNGV. This CDR3 has 17 residues. CDR3 nucleotide sequence: TGTGCCAGCAGCTTGCCCAGACTAGAGGGAGTAGGAGATACGCAGCATTTT. It encodes CASSLPRLEGVGDTQHF.

Note on this clonotype: A clone one base away is much larger, so this may be a read error. This sequence joins TRBV6-5 and TRBJ1-2; D not certain. This CDR3 spans 12 amino acids. From germline, CDR1 is MNHEY and CDR2 SVGAGI. V was pared by 10 bases and J by 1 base, with 10 bases between. For the CDR3, the DNA is TGTGCCATCAGAACACTTAACTATGGCTACACCTTC. Translating it yields CAIRTLNYGYTF.

As for this clonotype: Possible read error: a much larger clone is one base away. The rearrangement uses TRBV12-3 or TRBV12-4 and TRBJ2-3; weak D call: TRBD1 (5 bases). The CDR3 loop spans 13 amino acids. V was shortened by 6 bases and J by 5 bases, with 12 bases between the two germline ends. The CDR3 protein is CASRGPGLDTQYF. CDR3 sequence (DNA): TGTGCCAGCAGGGGGCCCGGGTTAGATACGCAGTATTTT.

This clonotype is medium-sized by share. The chain joins TRBV6-5 to TRBJ2-7; 12 bases are shared with TRBD2. The germline V gene encodes CDR1 MNHEY and CDR2 SVGAGI. The CDR3 loop spans 15 amino acids. V gave up 6 bases and J gave up 2 bases; unmatched junction bases: 5. CDR3 residues: CASSQTSGSTYEQYF. CDR3 in DNA: TGTGCCAGCAGCCAGACTAGCGGGAGCACCTACGAGCAGTACTTC.

The chain carries TRBV11-2 and TRBJ2-4; possibly TRBD1 for D (6 bases). Germline loops: CDR1 SGHAT, CDR2 FQNNGV. Trimming shortened V by 10 bases and J by 1 base, and 14 bases separated the two germline ends. The CDR3 length is 14 residues. DNA of the CDR3: TGTGCCATGAGCTTTACAGGGGCCAAAAACATTCAGTACTTC. It specifies CAMSFTGAKNIQYF.

With regard to this clonotype: Given the absence of the conserved phenylalanine or tryptophan at the CDR3 end, a read error is likely. The rearrangement links TRBV10-3 to TRBJ1-5, with D perhaps TRBD1 (5 bases). This CDR3 spans 15 amino acids. The germline V gene encodes CDR1 ENHRY and CDR2 SYGVKD. The CDR3 sequence: CVISEGTESNQPQHS. In DNA form, the CDR3 reads TGTGTCATCAGTGAGGGGACGGAGAGCAATCAGCCCCAGCATTCT.